This entry describes one T cell receptor (beta chain). CDR1 is LGHNA and CDR2 is YSLEER in the germline V gene. CDR3 length: 15 residues. The germline V and J ends were trimmed by 4 bases and 0 bases, with 12 bases remaining between them. This specimen comes from a study of blood T cell repertoires in COVID-19. Looking at the study overall: The United States, Italy and Spain were the sources of the acute and convalescent COVID-19 samples.

TCRdb keeps only in-frame clones here, not all; method: immunoSEQ multiplex PCR. The sample contains about 17,000 clones, 89% of which appear only once. The chain has TRBV4-3 and TRBJ1-2; a weak D match, TRBD1 (6 bases). Sequenced sample: peripheral blood. This TCR was sampled from a man in his sixties with active COVID-19. CDR3 region: CASSPRDTANYGYTF. In DNA, the CDR3 is TGCGCCAGCAGCCCCCGGGACACCGCTAACTATGGCTACACCTTC.